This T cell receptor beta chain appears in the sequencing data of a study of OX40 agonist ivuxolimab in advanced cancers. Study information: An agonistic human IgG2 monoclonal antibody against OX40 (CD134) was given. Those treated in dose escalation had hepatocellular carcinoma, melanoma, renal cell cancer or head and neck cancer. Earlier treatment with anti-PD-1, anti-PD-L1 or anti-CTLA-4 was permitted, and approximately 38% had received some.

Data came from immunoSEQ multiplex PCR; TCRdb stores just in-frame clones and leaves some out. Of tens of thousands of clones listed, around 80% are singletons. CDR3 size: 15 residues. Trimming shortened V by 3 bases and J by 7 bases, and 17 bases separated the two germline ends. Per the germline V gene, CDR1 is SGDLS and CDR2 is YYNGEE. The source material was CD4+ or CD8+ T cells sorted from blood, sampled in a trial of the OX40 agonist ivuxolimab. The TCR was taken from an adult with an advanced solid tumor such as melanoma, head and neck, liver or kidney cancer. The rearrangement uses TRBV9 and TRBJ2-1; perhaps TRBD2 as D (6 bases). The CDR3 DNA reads TGTGCCAGCAGCGCCCGGGACTCTCTTCGGAATGAGCAGTTCTTC. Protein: CASSARDSLRNEQFF.